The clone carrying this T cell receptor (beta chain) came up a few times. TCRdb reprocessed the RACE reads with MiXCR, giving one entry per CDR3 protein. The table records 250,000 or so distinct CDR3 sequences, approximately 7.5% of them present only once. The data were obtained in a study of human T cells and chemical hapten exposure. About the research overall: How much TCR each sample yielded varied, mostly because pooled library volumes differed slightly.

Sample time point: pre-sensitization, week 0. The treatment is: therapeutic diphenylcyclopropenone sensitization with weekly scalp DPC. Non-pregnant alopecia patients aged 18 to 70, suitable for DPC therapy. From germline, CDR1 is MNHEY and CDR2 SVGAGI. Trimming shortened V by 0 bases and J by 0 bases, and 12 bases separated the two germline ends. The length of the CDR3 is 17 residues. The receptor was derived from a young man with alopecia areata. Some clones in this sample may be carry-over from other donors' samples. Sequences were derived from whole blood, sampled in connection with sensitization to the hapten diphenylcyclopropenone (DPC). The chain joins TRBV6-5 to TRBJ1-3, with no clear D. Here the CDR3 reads CASSYSNQVISGNTIYF. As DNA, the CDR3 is TGTGCCAGCAGTTACTCGAATCAGGTTATCTCTGGAAACACCATATATTTT.